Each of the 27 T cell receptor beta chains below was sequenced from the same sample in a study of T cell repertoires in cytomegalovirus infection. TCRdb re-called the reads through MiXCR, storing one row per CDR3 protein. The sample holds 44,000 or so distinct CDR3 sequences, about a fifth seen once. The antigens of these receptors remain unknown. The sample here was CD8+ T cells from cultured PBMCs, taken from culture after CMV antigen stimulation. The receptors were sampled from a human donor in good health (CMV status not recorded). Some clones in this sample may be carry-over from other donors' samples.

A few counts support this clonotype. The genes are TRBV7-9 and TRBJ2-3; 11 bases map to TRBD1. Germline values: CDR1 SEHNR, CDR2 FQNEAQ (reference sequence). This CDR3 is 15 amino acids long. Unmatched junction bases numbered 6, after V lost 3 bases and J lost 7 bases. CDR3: CASSFRTGGEYTQYF. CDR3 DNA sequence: TGTGCCAGCAGCTTCCGGACAGGGGGCGAGTATACGCAGTATTTT.

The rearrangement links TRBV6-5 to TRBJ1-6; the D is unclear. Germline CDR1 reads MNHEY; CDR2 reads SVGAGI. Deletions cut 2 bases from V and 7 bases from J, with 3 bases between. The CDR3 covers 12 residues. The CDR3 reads CASSYINSPLHF. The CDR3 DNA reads TGTGCCAGCAGTTACATCAATTCACCCCTCCACTTT.

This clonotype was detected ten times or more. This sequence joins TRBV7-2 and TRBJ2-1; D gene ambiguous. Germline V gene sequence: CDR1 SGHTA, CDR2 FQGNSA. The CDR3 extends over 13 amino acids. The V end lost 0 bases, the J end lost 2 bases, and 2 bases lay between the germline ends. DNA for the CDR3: TGTGCCAGCAGCTTAGCGACCTACAATGAGCAGTTCTTC. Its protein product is CASSLATYNEQFF.

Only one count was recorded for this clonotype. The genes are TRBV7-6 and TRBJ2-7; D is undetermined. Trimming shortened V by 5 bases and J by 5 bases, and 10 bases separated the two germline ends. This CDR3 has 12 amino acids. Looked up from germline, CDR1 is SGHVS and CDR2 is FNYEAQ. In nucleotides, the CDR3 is TGTGCCAGCAGCCCGGTGGGGAACGAGCAGTACTTC. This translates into CASSPVGNEQYF. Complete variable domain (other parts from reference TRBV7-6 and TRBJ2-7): GAGVSQSPRYKVTKRGQDVALRCDPISGHVSLYWYRQALGQGPEFLTYFNYEAQQDKSGLPNDRFSAERPEGSISTLTIQRTEQRDSAMYRCASSPVGNEQYFGPGTRLTVT.

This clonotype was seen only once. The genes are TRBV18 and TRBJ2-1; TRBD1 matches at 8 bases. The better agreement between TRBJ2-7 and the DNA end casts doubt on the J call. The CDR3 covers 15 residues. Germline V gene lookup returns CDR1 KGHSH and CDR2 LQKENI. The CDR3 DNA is TGTGCCAGCTCACCCTCCCTTCAGGGGGCGAATGAGCAGTACTTC. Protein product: CASSPSLQGANEQYF.

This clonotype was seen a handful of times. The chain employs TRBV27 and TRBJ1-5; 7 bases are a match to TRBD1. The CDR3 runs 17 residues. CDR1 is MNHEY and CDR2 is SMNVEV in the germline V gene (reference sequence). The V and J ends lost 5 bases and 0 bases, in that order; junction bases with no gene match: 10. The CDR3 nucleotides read TGTGCCAGCAGTCCAGGGGGAGGGTGGAATAGCAATCAGCCCCAGCATTTT. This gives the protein CASSPGGGWNSNQPQHF.

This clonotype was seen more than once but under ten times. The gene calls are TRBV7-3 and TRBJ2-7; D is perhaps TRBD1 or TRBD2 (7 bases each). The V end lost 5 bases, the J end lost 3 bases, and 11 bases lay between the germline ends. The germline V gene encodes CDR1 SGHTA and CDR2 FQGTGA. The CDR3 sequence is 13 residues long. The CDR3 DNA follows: TGTGCCAGCAGCCCAGGGGGGGGCTACGAGCAGTACTTC. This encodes CASSPGGGYEQYF.

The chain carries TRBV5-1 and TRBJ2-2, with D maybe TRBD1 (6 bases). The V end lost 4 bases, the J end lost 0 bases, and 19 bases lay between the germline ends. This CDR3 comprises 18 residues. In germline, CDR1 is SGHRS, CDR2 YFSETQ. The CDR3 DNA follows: TGCGCCAGCAGCGTAGTTCGGCGGACAGTCTCGAACACCGGGGAGCTGTTTTTT. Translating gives CASSVVRRTVSNTGELFF. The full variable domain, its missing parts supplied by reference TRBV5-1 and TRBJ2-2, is KAGVTQTPRYLIKTRGQQVTLSCSPISGHRSVSWYQQTPGQGLQFLFEYFSETQRNKGNFPGRFSGRQFSNSRSEMNVSTLELGDSALYLCASSVVRRTVSNTGELFFGEGSRLTVL.

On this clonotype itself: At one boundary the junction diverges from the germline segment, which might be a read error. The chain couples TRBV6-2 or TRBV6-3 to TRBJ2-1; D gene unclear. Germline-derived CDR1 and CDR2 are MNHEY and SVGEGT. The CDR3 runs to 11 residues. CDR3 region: CASSPSQRKHF. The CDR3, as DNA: TGTGCCAGCAGTCCCTCCCAGCGAAAACACTTC.

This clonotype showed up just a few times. The CDR3 DNA reads as TGTGCCAGCAGCTTAGCGGGGCACAATGAGCAGTTCTTC. This translates into CASSLAGHNEQFF. V is TRBV11-3 and J is TRBJ2-1; TRBD1 or TRBD2 may be the D gene (5 bases each). This CDR3 region has 13 residues. Germline V gene sequence: CDR1 SGHNT, CDR2 YENEEA. Trimming took 1 base from V and 5 from J, leaving 6 bases between them.

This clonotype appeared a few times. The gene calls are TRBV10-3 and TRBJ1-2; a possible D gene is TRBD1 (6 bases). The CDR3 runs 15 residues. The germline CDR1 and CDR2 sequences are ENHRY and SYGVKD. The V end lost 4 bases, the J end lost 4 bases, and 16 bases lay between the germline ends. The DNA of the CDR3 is TGTGCCATCAGTGTCGGCCAGGGGAACATCTATGGCTACACCTTC. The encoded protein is CAISVGQGNIYGYTF.

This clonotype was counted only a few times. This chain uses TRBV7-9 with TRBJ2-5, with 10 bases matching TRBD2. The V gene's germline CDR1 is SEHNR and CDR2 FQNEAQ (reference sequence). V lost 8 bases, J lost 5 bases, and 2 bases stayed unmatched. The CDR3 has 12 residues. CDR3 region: CASEREGETQYF. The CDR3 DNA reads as TGTGCCAGCGAGCGGGAGGGGGAGACCCAGTACTTC.

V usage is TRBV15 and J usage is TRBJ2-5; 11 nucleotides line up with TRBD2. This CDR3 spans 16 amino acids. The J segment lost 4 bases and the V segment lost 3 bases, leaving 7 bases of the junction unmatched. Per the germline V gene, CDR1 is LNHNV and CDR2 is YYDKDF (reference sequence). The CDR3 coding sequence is TGTGCCACCAGCAGTCTAGCGGGGGGTAGGCGAGAGACCCAGTACTTC. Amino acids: CATSSLAGGRRETQYF.

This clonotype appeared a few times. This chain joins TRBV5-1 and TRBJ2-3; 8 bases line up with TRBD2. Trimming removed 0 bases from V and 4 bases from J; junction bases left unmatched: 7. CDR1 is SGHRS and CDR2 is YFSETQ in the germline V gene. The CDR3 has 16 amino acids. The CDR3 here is CASSLASAGVPDTQYF. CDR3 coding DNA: TGCGCCAGCAGCTTGGCCTCAGCGGGGGTTCCAGATACGCAGTATTTT.

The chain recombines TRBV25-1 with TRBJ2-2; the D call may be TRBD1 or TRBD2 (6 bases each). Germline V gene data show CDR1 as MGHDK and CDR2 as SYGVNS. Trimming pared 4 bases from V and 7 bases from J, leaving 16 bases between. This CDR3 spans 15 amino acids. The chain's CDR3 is CASSVRNGGHGELFF. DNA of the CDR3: TGTGCCAGCAGTGTCCGGAACGGGGGCCACGGGGAGCTGTTTTTT.

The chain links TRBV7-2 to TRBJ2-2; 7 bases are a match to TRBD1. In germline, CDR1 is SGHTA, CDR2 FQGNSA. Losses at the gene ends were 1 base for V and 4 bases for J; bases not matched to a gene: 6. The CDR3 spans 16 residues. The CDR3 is CASSLDRGFGTGELFF. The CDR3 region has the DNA TGTGCCAGCAGCTTAGACAGGGGATTTGGCACCGGGGAGCTGTTTTTT.

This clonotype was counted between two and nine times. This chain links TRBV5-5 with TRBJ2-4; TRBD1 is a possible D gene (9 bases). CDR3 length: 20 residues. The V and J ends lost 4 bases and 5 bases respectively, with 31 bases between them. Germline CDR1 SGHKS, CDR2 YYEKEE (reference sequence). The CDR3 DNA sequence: TGTGCCAGCAGCGGGAGCACAGGGGGCGTAGCGGGGAGCCTTCAAAACATTCAGTACTTC. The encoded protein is CASSGSTGGVAGSLQNIQYF.

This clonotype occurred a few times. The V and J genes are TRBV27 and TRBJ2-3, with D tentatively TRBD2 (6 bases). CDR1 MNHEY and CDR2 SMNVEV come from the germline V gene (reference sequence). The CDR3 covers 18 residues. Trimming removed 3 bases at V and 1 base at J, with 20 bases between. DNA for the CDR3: TGTGCCAGCAGTTTTAGGCGGGACTTGGTGGGTGGCACAGATACGCAGTATTTT. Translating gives CASSFRRDLVGGTDTQYF.

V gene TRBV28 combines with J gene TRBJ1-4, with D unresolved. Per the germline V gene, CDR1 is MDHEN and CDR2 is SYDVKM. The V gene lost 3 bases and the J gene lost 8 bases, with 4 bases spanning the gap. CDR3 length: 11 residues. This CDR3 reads CASSFVEKLFF. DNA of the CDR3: TGTGCCAGCAGTTTTGTCGAAAAACTGTTTTTT.

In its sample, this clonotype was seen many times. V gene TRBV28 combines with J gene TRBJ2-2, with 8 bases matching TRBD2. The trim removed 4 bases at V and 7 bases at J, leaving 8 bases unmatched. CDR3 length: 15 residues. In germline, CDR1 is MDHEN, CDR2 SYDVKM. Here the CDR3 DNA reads TGTGCCAGCAGTTCCTTTCGGGAGGGTGACGGGGAGCTGTTTTTT. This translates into CASSSFREGDGELFF.

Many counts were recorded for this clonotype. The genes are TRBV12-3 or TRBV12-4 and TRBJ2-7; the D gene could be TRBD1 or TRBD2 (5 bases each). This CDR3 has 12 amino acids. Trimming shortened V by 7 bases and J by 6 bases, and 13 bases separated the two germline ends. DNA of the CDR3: TGTGCCAGCACCCCTGGGGGAACCGAGCAGTACTTC. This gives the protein CASTPGGTEQYF.

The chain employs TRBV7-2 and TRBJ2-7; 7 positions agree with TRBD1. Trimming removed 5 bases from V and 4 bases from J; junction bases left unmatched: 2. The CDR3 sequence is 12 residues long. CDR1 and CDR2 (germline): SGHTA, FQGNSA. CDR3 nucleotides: TGTGCCAGCAGCCCGGGACAGTACGAGCAGTACTTC. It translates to CASSPGQYEQYF.

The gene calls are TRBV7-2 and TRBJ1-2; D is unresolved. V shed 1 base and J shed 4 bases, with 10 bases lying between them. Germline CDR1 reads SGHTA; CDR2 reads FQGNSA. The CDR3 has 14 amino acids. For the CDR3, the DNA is TGTGCCAGCAGCTTAGGCGTTTCGATCTATGGCTACACCTTC. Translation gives CASSLGVSIYGYTF.

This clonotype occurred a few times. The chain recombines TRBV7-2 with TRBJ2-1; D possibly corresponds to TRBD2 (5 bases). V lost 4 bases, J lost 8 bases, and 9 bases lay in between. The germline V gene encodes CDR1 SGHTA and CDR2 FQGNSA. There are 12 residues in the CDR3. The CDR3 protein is CASSSGLDEQFF. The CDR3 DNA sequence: TGTGCCAGCAGCTCCGGACTGGATGAGCAGTTCTTC.

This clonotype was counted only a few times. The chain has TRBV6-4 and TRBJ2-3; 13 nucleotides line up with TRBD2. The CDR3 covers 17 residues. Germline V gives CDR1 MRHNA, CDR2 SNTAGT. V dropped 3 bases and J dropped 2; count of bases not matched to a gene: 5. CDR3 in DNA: TGTGCCAGCAGTGAACTAGCGGGGGGGCGTGACACAGATACGCAGTATTTT. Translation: CASSELAGGRDTDTQYF.

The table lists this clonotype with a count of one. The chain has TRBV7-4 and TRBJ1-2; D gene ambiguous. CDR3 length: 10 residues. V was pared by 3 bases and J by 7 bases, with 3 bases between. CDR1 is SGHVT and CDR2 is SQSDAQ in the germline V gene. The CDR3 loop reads CASSLCGYTF. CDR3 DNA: TGTGCCAGCAGCTTGTGTGGCTACACCTTC.

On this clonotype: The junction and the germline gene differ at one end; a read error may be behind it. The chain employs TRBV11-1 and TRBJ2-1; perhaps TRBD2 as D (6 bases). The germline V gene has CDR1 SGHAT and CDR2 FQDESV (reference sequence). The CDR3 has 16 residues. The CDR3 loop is CACSPWRERVYNEQFF. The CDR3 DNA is TGTGCCTGCAGCCCTTGGAGGGAGAGGGTCTACAATGAGCAGTTCTTC.